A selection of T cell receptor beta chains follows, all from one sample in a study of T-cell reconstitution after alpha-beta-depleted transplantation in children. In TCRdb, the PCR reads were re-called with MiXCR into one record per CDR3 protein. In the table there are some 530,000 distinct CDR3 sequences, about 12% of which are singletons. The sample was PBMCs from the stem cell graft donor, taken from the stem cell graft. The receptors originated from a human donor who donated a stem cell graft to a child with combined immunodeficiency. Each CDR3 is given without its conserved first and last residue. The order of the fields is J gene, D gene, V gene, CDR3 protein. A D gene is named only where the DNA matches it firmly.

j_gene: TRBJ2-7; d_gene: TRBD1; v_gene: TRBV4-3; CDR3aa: ASSSWTGAYEQY
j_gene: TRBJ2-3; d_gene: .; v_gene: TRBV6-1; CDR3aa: ASSAPPRGPSTDTQY
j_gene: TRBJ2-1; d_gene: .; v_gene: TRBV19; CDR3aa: ASKGTPYNEQF
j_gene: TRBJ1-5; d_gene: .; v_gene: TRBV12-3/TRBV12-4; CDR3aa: ASSHRYDQPQH
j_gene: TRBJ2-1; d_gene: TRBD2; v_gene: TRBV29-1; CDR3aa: SAALAGGPSEQF
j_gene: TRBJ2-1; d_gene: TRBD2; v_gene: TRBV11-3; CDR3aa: ASTPEWASGYNEQF
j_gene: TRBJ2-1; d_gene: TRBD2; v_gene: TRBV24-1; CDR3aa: ATTGLASNEQF
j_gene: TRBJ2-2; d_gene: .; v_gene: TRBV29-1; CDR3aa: SARRVDTGELF
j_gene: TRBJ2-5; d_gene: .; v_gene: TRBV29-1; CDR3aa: SGTTSFETQY
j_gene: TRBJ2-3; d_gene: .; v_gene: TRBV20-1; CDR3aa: SASWASQADTQY
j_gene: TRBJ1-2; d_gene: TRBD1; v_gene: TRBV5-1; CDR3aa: ASSPTQGLRYGYT
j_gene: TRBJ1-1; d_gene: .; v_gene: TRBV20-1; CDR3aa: SARWVRNTEAF
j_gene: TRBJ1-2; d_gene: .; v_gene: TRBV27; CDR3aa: ASSSLDRLGYT
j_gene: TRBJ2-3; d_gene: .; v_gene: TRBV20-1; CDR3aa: SARRQNRDTQY
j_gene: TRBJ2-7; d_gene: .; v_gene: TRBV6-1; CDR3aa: ASSETGTSYEQY
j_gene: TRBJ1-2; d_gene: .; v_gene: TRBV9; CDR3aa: ASSVAGNGYT
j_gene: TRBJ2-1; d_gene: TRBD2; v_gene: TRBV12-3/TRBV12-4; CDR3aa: ASSRTSGGPQF
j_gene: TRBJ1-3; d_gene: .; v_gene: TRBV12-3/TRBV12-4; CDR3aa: ASSRTFSGNTIY
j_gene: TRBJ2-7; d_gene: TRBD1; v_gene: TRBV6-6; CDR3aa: ASNIQGKGEQY
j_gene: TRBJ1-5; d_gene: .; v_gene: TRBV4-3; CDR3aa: ASSQEGGGQPQH
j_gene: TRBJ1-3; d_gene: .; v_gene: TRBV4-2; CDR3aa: ASSQVGQFSGNTIY
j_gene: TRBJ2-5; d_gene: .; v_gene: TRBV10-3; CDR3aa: AISDRGETQY
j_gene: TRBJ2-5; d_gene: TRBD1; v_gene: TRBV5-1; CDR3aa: ASSSGTEETQY
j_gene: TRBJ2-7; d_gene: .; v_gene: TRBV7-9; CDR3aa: ASSLAGSRPY
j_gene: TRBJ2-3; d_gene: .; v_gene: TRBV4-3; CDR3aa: ASSRQEEDTQY
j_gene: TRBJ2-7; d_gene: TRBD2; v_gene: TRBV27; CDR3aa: ASSLSPGTSDYEQY
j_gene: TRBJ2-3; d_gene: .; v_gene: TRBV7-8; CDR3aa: ASTSTGNTDTQY
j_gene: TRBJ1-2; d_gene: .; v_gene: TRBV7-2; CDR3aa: ASSLYREGEYGYT
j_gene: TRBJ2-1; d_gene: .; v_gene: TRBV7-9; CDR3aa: ASSPGTGAYNEQF
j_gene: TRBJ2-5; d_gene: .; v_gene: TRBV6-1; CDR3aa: ASSWEQETQY
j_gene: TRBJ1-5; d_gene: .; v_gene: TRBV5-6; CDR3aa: ASSFGLAQPQH
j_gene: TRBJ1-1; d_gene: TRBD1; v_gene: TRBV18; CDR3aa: ASSREGAMNTEAF
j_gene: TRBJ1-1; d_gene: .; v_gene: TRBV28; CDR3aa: ASSPHGGFATEAF
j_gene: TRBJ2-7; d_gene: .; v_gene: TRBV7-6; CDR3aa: ASSLEQGSYEQY
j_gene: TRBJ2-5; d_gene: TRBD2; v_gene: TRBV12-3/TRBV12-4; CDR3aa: ASRAEAGGWETQY
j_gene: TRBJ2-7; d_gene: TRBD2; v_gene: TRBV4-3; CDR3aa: ASSQGREGGYEQY
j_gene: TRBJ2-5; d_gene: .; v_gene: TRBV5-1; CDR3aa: ASRSPDRYQETQY
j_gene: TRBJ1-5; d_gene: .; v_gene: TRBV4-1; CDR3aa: ASSQDTGYQPQH
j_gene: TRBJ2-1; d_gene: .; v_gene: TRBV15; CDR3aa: ATSSGFLAIYNEQF
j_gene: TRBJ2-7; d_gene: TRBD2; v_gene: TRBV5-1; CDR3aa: ASSLDLGLAGGQY
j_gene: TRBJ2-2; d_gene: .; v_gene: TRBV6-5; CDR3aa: ASSSTGDSTNTGELF
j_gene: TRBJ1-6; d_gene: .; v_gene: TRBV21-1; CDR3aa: ASSKVTAGGNSPLH
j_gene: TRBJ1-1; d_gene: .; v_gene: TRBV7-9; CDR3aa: ASSLRAYSGEAF
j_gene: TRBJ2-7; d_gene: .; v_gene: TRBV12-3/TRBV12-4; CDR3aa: ASSKWTTSYEQY
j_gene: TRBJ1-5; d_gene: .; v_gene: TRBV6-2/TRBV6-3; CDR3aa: ASRQPDRQTQNQPQH